This T cell receptor (beta chain) was identified during a study of cytomegalovirus exposure and HLA in healthy donors. General study findings and limits: Relative to the roughly 700-donor mean, N-insertions were reportedly fewer in an Asian-associated ancestry cluster in a later analysis. HLA alleles showed associations with 16,951 TCR beta sequences in a later analysis, at a 0.05 false discovery rate. The sole available immune exposure information was CMV serostatus.

To note about this clone: No antigen is known for it.

The study ran its PCR with 60 Vbeta and 13 Jbeta primers. Profiled with immunoSEQ multiplex PCR; TCRdb holds only in-frame clones, not every one. The sample has roughly 190,000 clones, 65% to 80% seen once. Sequenced material: PBMCs. The receptor's source is a woman between 40 and 50 years old in good health and CMV-seronegative.

The CDR3 DNA reads TGTGCTAGTGGTGTAACAGATACGCAGTATTTT. It is translated as CASGVTDTQYF. The chain uses TRBV12-5 and TRBJ2-3; D call uncertain. Between the trimmed V and J ends, which lost 5 bases and 3 bases, there was a span of 3 bases. The length of the CDR3 is 11 residues. Germline CDR1 is LGHNT and CDR2 is FRNRAP.